Listed below are T cell receptor beta chains from one sample, sequenced in a study of patients and donors after allogeneic stem cell transplantation. TCRdb recomputed calls from the RT-PCR reads with MiXCR, one row per CDR3 protein. The table lists fewer than 500,000 distinct CDR3 sequences, 16% of them singletons. Material: blood, either unsorted or a sorted T cell fraction (not recorded which). The receptors stem from a human donor who was either an allogeneic HSCT recipient or a stem cell or donor lymphocyte infusion donor (not recorded which). It is not recorded whose cells these are; they may come from a transplant donor. Both conserved end residues are part of each CDR3. Clone size is not always given. Where it is, it says once, few, many or a class for expanded clones.

CDR3: CSAHGGNTGELFF
V: TRBV20-1
size: -
J: TRBJ2-2

CDR3: CASSPGTERATDTQYF
V: TRBV4-2
size: few
J: TRBJ2-3

CDR3: CASSTGGAKNIQYF
V: TRBV5-1
size: -
J: TRBJ2-4

CDR3: CASSPTGRRPGTEAFF
V: TRBV7-2
size: few
J: TRBJ1-1

CDR3: CASSVQGDRVTEAFF
V: TRBV11-2
size: few
J: TRBJ1-1

CDR3: CASSLDSYSGNTIYF
V: TRBV7-2
size: few
J: TRBJ1-3

CDR3: CASTSGTGGYEQYF
V: TRBV28
size: few
J: TRBJ2-7

CDR3: CASSGPSHYEQYF
V: TRBV5-6
size: few
J: TRBJ2-7

CDR3: CAGQGFRTDTQYF
V: TRBV11-2
size: -
J: TRBJ2-3

CDR3: CASSKSPRDYEQYF
V: TRBV21-1
size: few
J: TRBJ2-7

CDR3: CASSFQGRAGGELFF
V: TRBV5-5
size: -
J: TRBJ2-2

CDR3: CAISEAANYGYTF
V: TRBV10-3
size: few
J: TRBJ1-2

CDR3: CASSQDGAGGAVTGELFF
V: TRBV4-2
size: few
J: TRBJ2-2

CDR3: CASSASWGSAGPTDTQYF
V: TRBV9
size: few
J: TRBJ2-3

CDR3: CAWVTGYNEQFF
V: TRBV30
size: -
J: TRBJ2-1

CDR3: CASSVVSNQPQHF
V: TRBV19
size: -
J: TRBJ1-5

CDR3: CASSLTGTSGGLDEQFF
V: TRBV7-3
size: -
J: TRBJ2-1

CDR3: CASSLRGLTEAFF
V: TRBV7-9
size: few
J: TRBJ1-1

CDR3: CATSRDWQYSYEQYF
V: TRBV15
size: -
J: TRBJ2-7

CDR3: CASSVGGRGTYEQYF
V: TRBV9
size: few
J: TRBJ2-7

CDR3: CSARGQGGSPLHF
V: TRBV20-1
size: -
J: TRBJ1-6

CDR3: CASIGTAYEQYF
V: TRBV21-1
size: -
J: TRBJ2-7

CDR3: CASSLESIGRPNYGYTF
V: TRBV5-1
size: -
J: TRBJ1-2

CDR3: CSAPTGGSYEQYF
V: TRBV20-1
size: few
J: TRBJ2-7

CDR3: CASSLLQDTDTQYF
V: TRBV5-1
size: many
J: TRBJ2-3

CDR3: CASSLGQGLYGYTF
V: TRBV7-2
size: -
J: TRBJ1-2

CDR3: CASMQGTTDTQYF
V: TRBV6-2/TRBV6-3
size: -
J: TRBJ2-3